The clone carrying this T cell receptor (beta chain) was found once. No antigen is known for it. Trimming left V 1 base short and J 6 bases short, with 11 bases between. The CDR3 has 15 amino acids. Germline V CDR1 and CDR2: SGHDT, YYEEEE. The source of the sample is a study of cytomegalovirus exposure and HLA in healthy donors. Broader study findings: In vitro testing confirmed a few CMV-associated chains as specific for CMV antigens. Cytomegalovirus association was assigned to more than 150 TCR beta chains. In a later analysis, first-cohort TCR clusters were found to tend to co-occur in the 100 to 150 validation repertoires.

Separate from the roughly 630-subject first cohort was the approximately 120-subject validation cohort, to which the donors belonged. The table came from immunoSEQ multiplex PCR; TCRdb's copy has only in-frame clones and leaves some out. Seen here are approximately 120,000 clones, just under 95% observed once, and the top ten hold under 1.5%. The sample taken for sequencing was PBMCs. This receptor was obtained from a woman under 30 in good health and CMV-seronegative. The V gene is TRBV5-6, the J gene TRBJ1-6, with D perhaps TRBD1 (5 bases). CDR3 sequence reads: CASSLKGQGNSPLHF. The CDR3 DNA reads as TGTGCCAGCAGCTTGAAGGGGCAAGGTAATTCACCCCTCCACTTT.